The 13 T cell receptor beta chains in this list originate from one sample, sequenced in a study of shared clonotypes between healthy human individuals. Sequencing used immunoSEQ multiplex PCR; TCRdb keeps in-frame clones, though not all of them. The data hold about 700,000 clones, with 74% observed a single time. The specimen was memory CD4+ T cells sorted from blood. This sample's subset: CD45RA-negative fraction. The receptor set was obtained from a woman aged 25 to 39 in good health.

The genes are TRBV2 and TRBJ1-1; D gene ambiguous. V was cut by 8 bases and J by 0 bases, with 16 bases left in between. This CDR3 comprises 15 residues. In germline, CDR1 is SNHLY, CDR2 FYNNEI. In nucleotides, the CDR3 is TGTGCCAGCGCCCTTGGGGTATATATGAACACTGAAGCTTTCTTT. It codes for CASALGVYMNTEAFF.

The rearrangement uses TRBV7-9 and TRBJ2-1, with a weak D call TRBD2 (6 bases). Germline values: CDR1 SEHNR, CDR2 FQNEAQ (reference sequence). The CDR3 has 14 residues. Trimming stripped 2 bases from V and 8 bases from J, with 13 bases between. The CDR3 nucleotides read TGTGCCAGCAGCTTAATAGGAGGGAAGTATGAGCAGTTCTTC. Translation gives CASSLIGGKYEQFF.

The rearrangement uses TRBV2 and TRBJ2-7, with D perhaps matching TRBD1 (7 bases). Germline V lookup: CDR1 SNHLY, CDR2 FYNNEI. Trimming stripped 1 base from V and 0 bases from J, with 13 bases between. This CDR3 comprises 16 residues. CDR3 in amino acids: CASSEGQGGPSYEQYF. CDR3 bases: TGTGCCAGCAGTGAAGGGCAGGGGGGCCCCTCCTACGAGCAGTACTTC.

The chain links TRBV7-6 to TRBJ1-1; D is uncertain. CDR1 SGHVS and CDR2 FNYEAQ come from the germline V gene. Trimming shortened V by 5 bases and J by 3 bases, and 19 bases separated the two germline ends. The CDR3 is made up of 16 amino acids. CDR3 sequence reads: CASSKYLVDGDTEAFF. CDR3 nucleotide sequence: TGTGCCAGCAGCAAATATCTAGTTGACGGTGACACTGAAGCTTTCTTT.

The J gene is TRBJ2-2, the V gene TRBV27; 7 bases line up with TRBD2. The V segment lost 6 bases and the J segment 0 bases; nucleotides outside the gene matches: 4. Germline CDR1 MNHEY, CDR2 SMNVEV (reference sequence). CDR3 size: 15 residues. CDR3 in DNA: TGTGCCAGCAGACTAGCGCGTACGAACACCGGGGAGCTGTTTTTT. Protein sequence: CASRLARTNTGELFF.

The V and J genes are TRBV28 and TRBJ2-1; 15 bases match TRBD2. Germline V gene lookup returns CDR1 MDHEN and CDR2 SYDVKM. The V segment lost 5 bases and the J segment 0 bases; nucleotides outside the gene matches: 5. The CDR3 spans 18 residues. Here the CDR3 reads CASSQGLAGGLSYNEQFF. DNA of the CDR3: TGTGCCAGCAGTCAGGGACTAGCGGGAGGACTCTCCTACAATGAGCAGTTCTTC.

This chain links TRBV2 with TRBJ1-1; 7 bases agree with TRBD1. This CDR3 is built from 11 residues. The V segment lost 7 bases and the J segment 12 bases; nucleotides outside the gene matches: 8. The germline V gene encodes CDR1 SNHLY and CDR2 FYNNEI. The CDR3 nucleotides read TGTGCCAGCAAAGCCGAGGGGGCGACTTTCTTT. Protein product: CASKAEGATFF.

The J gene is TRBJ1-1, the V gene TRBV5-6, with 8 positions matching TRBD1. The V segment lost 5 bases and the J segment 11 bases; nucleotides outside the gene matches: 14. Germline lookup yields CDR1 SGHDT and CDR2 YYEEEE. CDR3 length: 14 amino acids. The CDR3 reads CASRLSTGVRPAFF. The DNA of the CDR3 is TGTGCCAGCAGGCTTTCGACAGGGGTCCGCCCTGCTTTCTTT.

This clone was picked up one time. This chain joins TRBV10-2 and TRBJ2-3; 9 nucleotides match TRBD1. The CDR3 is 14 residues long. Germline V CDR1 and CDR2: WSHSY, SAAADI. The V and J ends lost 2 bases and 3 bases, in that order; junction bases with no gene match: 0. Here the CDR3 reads CASSEGTGTDTQYF. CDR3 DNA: TGCGCCAGCAGTGAGGGGACAGGGACAGATACGCAGTATTTT.

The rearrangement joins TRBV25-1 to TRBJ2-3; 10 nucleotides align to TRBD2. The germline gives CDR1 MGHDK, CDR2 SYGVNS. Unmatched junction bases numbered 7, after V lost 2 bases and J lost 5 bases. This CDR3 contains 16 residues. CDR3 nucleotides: TGTGCCAGCAGTGAAATTGGGGCTAGCGGGAGAGATACGCAGTATTTT. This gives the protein CASSEIGASGRDTQYF.

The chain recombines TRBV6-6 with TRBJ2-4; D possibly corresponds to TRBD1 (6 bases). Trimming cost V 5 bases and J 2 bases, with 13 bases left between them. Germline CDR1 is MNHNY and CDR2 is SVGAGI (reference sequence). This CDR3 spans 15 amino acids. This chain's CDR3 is CASSPLTGPKNIQYF. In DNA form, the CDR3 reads TGTGCCAGCAGTCCACTGACAGGTCCCAAAAACATTCAGTACTTC.

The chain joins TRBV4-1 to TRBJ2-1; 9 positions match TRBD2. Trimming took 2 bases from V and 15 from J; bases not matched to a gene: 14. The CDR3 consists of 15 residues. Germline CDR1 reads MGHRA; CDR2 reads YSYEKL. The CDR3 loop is CASSQTGIAGDRWFF. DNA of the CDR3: TGCGCCAGCAGCCAAACGGGAATAGCGGGAGATCGGTGGTTCTTC.

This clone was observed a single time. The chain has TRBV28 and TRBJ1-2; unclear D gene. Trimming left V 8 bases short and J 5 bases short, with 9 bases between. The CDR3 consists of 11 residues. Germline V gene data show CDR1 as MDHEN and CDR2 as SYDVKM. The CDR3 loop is CASGVPYGYTF. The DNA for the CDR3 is TGTGCCAGCGGAGTTCCATATGGCTACACCTTC.